These 32 T cell receptor beta chains were sequenced from one sample in a study of OX40 agonist ivuxolimab in advanced cancers. Generated by immunoSEQ multiplex PCR, the TCRdb table keeps only in-frame clones and is missing some. The sample lists about 73,000 clones, approximately 86% occurring once. This specimen was CD4+ or CD8+ T cells sorted from blood, taken in a trial of the OX40 agonist ivuxolimab. The source of these receptors is an adult with an advanced solid tumor such as melanoma, head and neck, liver or kidney cancer.

The chain employs TRBV6-4 and TRBJ2-6; no clear D gene. Germline V gives CDR1 MRHNA, CDR2 SNTAGT. The CDR3 consists of 14 residues. V was pared by 3 bases and J by 1 base, with 4 bases between. Here the CDR3 reads CASSERSGANVLTF. The CDR3 coding sequence is TGTGCCAGCAGTGAGAGGTCTGGGGCCAACGTCCTGACTTTC.

J is TRBJ1-2 and V is TRBV4-1; D is unresolved. The length of the CDR3 is 14 residues. The V end was cut by 4 bases, the J end by 5 bases, with 14 bases between. Germline lookup yields CDR1 MGHRA and CDR2 YSYEKL. Here the CDR3 reads CASSRGEIGYGYTF. CDR3 in DNA: TGCGCCAGCAGCCGAGGAGAGATTGGTTATGGCTACACCTTC.

This clone was seen just once. This chain connects TRBV25-1 to TRBJ1-4, with a weak D call TRBD1 (6 bases). Trimming removed 5 bases from V and 7 bases from J, with 20 bases in between. CDR1 is MGHDK, CDR2 SYGVNS, per germline. The CDR3 length is 16 residues. CDR3 DNA: TGTGCCAGCAGTAACAGGGTGGCAAGGGCCGGTGAAAAACTGTTTTTT. As protein: CASSNRVARAGEKLFF.

The rearrangement uses TRBV18 and TRBJ1-5, with 11 bases aligning to TRBD1. The CDR3 runs 17 residues. The germline V gene encodes CDR1 KGHSH and CDR2 LQKENI. J lost 4 bases, V lost 4 bases, and 9 bases had no gene match. The CDR3 sequence: CASSRGTGGRKNQPQHF. The CDR3 DNA follows: TGTGCCAGCTCACGCGGGACAGGGGGTCGGAAAAATCAGCCCCAGCATTTT.

This clone was picked up one time. The rearrangement joins TRBV30 to TRBJ2-5, with 14 bases identical to TRBD2. The length of the CDR3 is 16 residues. Germline V gives CDR1 GTSNPN, CDR2 SVGIG (reference sequence). Trimming removed 2 bases from V and 5 bases from J; junction bases left unmatched: 7. This CDR3 reads CAWSLRTSGGRETQYF. CDR3 nucleotides: TGTGCCTGGAGTCTACGGACTAGCGGGGGGAGGGAGACCCAGTACTTC.

J is TRBJ2-1 and V is TRBV28; 10 bases fit TRBD2. Germline trimming cut 5 bases from V and 7 bases from J; bases unmatched to any gene: 14. Germline V gene data show CDR1 as MDHEN and CDR2 as SYDVKM. The CDR3 is 17 residues long. The CDR3 protein is CASSPPLAGARGNEQFF. The CDR3 DNA follows: TGTGCCAGCAGTCCACCCCTAGCGGGAGCTCGAGGGAATGAGCAGTTCTTC.

J is TRBJ1-3 and V is TRBV23-1; no reliable D call. TRBV23-1 is an open reading frame, and its role is uncertain. The CDR3 runs 15 residues. V was cut by 8 bases and J by 1 base, with 15 bases left in between. This CDR3 reads CASPHPEGSGNTIYF. The DNA for the CDR3 is TGCGCCAGCCCACATCCGGAGGGATCTGGAAACACCATATATTTT.

The chain employs TRBV19 and TRBJ1-1; D remains unclear. V dropped 9 bases and J dropped 1 base, with 18 bases sitting between them. The CDR3 spans 15 residues. Germline CDR1 is LNHDA and CDR2 is SQIVND (reference sequence). CDR3 amino acids: CASSGSAIGNTEAFF. The CDR3, as DNA: TGTGCCAGCTCCGGGTCGGCAATCGGGAACACTGAAGCTTTCTTT.

This clone was observed once. The rearrangement links TRBV2 to TRBJ2-6; TRBD2 is a possible D gene (6 bases). CDR3 length: 17 amino acids. Germline CDR1 is SNHLY and CDR2 is FYNNEI. Trimming removed 4 bases at V and 2 bases at J, with 15 bases between. The CDR3 loop reads CASSGRSGVTGANVLTF. As DNA, the CDR3 is TGTGCCAGCAGTGGTCGGTCGGGGGTAACTGGGGCCAACGTCCTGACTTTC.

The rearrangement links TRBV6-5 to TRBJ2-5, with D possibly called TRBD1 or TRBD2 (5 bases each). The CDR3 is 15 amino acids. The germline V and J ends were trimmed by 10 bases and 4 bases, with 22 bases remaining between them. From germline, CDR1 is MNHEY and CDR2 SVGAGI. The CDR3 nucleotides read TGTGCCACCATGAGGGGTCCTGGTCTCCGAGAGACCCAGTACTTC. It specifies CATMRGPGLRETQYF.

The rearrangement links TRBV19 to TRBJ1-3; no clear D. This CDR3 comprises 14 residues. Trimming pared 5 bases from V and 0 bases from J, leaving 8 bases between. Looked up from germline, CDR1 is LNHDA and CDR2 is SQIVND (reference sequence). CDR3 sequence reads: CASSLQSSGNTIYF. The DNA for the CDR3 is TGTGCCAGTAGTCTACAGAGCTCTGGAAACACCATATATTTT.

This clone was observed a single time. J is TRBJ2-7 and V is TRBV23-1, with TRBD1 matching over 8 bases. TRBV23-1 is identified as an open reading frame with a role that is uncertain. Losses at the gene ends were 4 bases for V and 2 bases for J; bases not matched to a gene: 13. The CDR3 has 17 residues. Written as DNA, the CDR3 is TGCGCCAGCAGTCGGGTCCCGGGACAGGAGGTTGCCTACGAGCAGTACTTC. Translated, it gives CASSRVPGQEVAYEQYF.

J is TRBJ2-2 and V is TRBV11-2, with D possibly being TRBD2 (6 bases). The CDR3 sequence is 16 residues long. The germline gives CDR1 SGHAT, CDR2 FQNNGV. V was cut by 4 bases and J by 0 bases, with 12 bases left in between. In DNA, the CDR3 is TGTGCCAGCAGCTCCTTGGCGGGGACGAACACCGGGGAGCTGTTTTTT. This translates into CASSSLAGTNTGELFF. The full variable domain, with the rest looked up from reference TRBV11-2 and TRBJ2-2, is EAGVAQSPRYKIIEKRQSVAFWCNPISGHATLYWYQQILGQGPKLLIQFQNNGVVDDSQLPKDRFSAERLKGVDSTLKIQPAKLEDSAVYLCASSSLAGTNTGELFFGEGSRLTVL.

This clone was counted a single time. The rearrangement joins TRBV10-1 to TRBJ1-2, with a possible D match to TRBD1 (5 bases). The CDR3 runs 14 residues. The germline gives CDR1 WNHNN, CDR2 SYGVQD (reference sequence). V dropped 5 bases and J dropped 3 bases, with 13 bases sitting between them. CDR3: CASSPGTLHYGYTF. As DNA, the CDR3 is TGCGCCAGCAGTCCCGGGACCCTCCACTATGGCTACACCTTC.

The V call is TRBV5-1, the J call TRBJ1-4, with no clear D. Trimming removed 1 base at V and 4 bases at J, with 14 bases between. CDR3 length: 16 residues. Germline CDR1 reads SGHRS; CDR2 reads YFSETQ. CDR3: CASSLNGAGDNEKLFF. CDR3 DNA sequence: TGCGCCAGCAGCTTGAACGGTGCCGGGGATAATGAAAAACTGTTTTTT.

This clone has just one count. The chain employs TRBV6-4 and TRBJ1-5, with 7 nucleotides matching TRBD1. The CDR3 contains 16 residues. Germline lookup yields CDR1 MRHNA and CDR2 SNTAGT. V was clipped by 4 bases and J by 1 base; unmatched bases: 7. DNA for the CDR3: TGTGCCAGCAGTGGTACAGGGGCTATGAGCAATCAGCCCCAGCATTTT. The encoded protein is CASSGTGAMSNQPQHF.

The J gene is TRBJ1-2, the V gene TRBV6-5; D remains unclear. From germline, CDR1 is MNHEY and CDR2 SVGAGI. This CDR3 is 14 amino acids long. V dropped 2 bases and J dropped 5 bases, with 12 bases sitting between them. CDR3 protein: CASSYAEVGYGYTF. The CDR3 DNA sequence: TGTGCCAGCAGTTACGCTGAAGTCGGGTATGGCTACACCTTC.

The chain carries TRBV21-1 and TRBJ1-2; the table gives TRBD1 as D, unverified against the DNA. TRBV21-1 is marked as a pseudogene. The CDR3 contains 16 residues. The CDR3 DNA reads TGTGCCAGCAGCAAAGCGCCTCCGGGACAGGGTTTTGGCTACACCTTC. It is translated as CASSKAPPGQGFGYTF.

This clone has a handful of counts. V gene TRBV7-2 combines with J gene TRBJ1-1; a weak D match, TRBD1 (6 bases). CDR1 is SGHTA, CDR2 FQGNSA, per germline. The germline V and J ends were trimmed by 5 bases and 5 bases, with 15 bases remaining between them. The CDR3 has 14 amino acids. This CDR3 reads CASSPGGGYTEAFF. CDR3 sequence (DNA): TGTGCCAGCAGCCCCGGCGGGGGCTATACTGAAGCTTTCTTT.

The chain carries TRBV27 and TRBJ2-3; TRBD2 might be the D (7 bases). The germline V gene encodes CDR1 MNHEY and CDR2 SMNVEV (reference sequence). V was shortened by 7 bases and J by 0 bases, with 17 bases between the two germline ends. This CDR3 spans 16 amino acids. CDR3 nucleotides: TGTGCCAGCACCCCTTTGGGGGGGCCAAGCACAGATACGCAGTATTTT. Protein sequence: CASTPLGGPSTDTQYF.

This clone was observed a few times. This chain connects TRBV6-5 to TRBJ1-2, with D unresolved. The CDR3 length is 11 residues. The germline gives CDR1 MNHEY, CDR2 SVGAGI. The V end was cut by 7 bases, the J end by 5 bases, with 8 bases between. DNA for the CDR3: TGTGCCAGCACGGGAATATATGGCTACACCTTC. It specifies CASTGIYGYTF.

This chain links TRBV18 with TRBJ1-2; no definite D call. Trimming stripped 3 bases from V and 8 bases from J, with 16 bases between. This CDR3 contains 14 residues. Germline V lookup: CDR1 KGHSH, CDR2 LQKENI. CDR3 DNA sequence: TGTGCCAGCTCACCGGCTGCGGAAAAGTGGGGCTACACCTTC. This gives the protein CASSPAAEKWGYTF.

The chain is built from TRBV28 and TRBJ1-5, with TRBD1 as a possible D gene (5 bases). The CDR3 length is 15 residues. Between the trimmed V and J ends, which lost 4 bases and 1 base, there was a span of 11 bases. Per the germline V gene, CDR1 is MDHEN and CDR2 is SYDVKM. The CDR3 reads CASSSGQSSNQPQHF. CDR3 bases: TGTGCCAGCAGTTCAGGGCAATCGAGCAATCAGCCCCAGCATTTT. Full variable domain (remainder filled in from reference TRBV28 and TRBJ1-5): DVKVTQSSRYLVKRTGEKVFLECVQDMDHENMFWYRQDPGLGLRLIYFSYDVKMKEKGDIPEGYSVSREKKERFSLILESASTNQTSMYLCASSSGQSSNQPQHFGDGTRLSIL.

The genes are TRBV6-5 and TRBJ1-4; TRBD1 matches 8 bases. Germline loops: CDR1 MNHEY, CDR2 SVGAGI. The V gene end was trimmed by 0 bases and the J gene end by 10 bases; junction bases not matched to a gene: 10. The CDR3 has 16 residues. The CDR3 DNA reads TGTGCCAGCAGTTACTCGTCTTTGGCAGGGGGCGTAAAACTGTTTTTT. Amino acids: CASSYSSLAGGVKLFF.

The chain has TRBV30 and TRBJ1-3, with D uncertain. CDR1 and CDR2 (germline): GTSNPN, SVGIG (reference sequence). The V and J ends lost 8 bases and 2 bases respectively, with 16 bases between them. The CDR3 loop spans 14 amino acids. In DNA, the CDR3 is TGTGCCGGCCTCCTCTGGGATACTGGAAACACCATATATTTT. This translates into CAGLLWDTGNTIYF.

The V gene is TRBV6-1, the J gene TRBJ2-3, with 7 bases aligning to TRBD2. CDR3 size: 15 residues. The junction had 4 bases not matched to a gene; V was cut back by 4 bases and J by 0 bases. Germline CDR1 and CDR2: MNHNS and SASEGT. CDR3 protein: CASSVFSGSTDTQYF. CDR3 nucleotides: TGTGCCAGCAGTGTTTTTAGCGGGAGCACAGATACGCAGTATTTT.

V usage is TRBV5-1 and J usage is TRBJ2-3; 9 nucleotides align to TRBD2. The length of the CDR3 is 19 residues. CDR1 and CDR2 from the germline V gene are SGHRS and YFSETQ. J lost 0 bases, V lost 1 base, and 12 bases had no gene match. The CDR3 is CASSLLGGSSGVSTDTQYF. The CDR3 nucleotides read TGCGCCAGCAGCTTGTTGGGGGGCTCTAGCGGGGTTAGCACAGATACGCAGTATTTT.

The genes are TRBV13 and TRBJ1-5; tentative D call: TRBD1 (5 bases). The V end lost 5 bases, the J end lost 2 bases, and 16 bases lay between the germline ends. This CDR3 comprises 16 residues. In germline, CDR1 is PRHDT, CDR2 FYEKMQ (reference sequence). The CDR3 region is CASSERRGFGNQPQHF. CDR3 DNA sequence: TGTGCCAGCAGCGAGCGGCGGGGGTTCGGCAATCAGCCCCAGCATTTT.

CDR3 DNA sequence: TGTGCCAGTAGTAATTCAGGAACTGGAAACACCATATATTTT. This translates into CASSNSGTGNTIYF. This chain joins TRBV19 and TRBJ1-3; D gene ambiguous. Germline-derived CDR1 and CDR2 are LNHDA and SQIVND (reference sequence). V was clipped by 4 bases and J by 2 bases, with 9 bases between them. The length of the CDR3 is 14 residues.

The V and J genes are TRBV7-3 and TRBJ2-7; perhaps TRBD2 as D (5 bases). The V gene lost 1 base and the J gene lost 0 bases, with 10 bases spanning the gap. The CDR3 length is 15 residues. The germline CDR1 and CDR2 sequences are SGHTA and FQGTGA. CDR3 coding DNA: TGTGCCAGCAGCTTAAATAGCGCAAGCTCCTACGAGCAGTACTTC. Translated, it gives CASSLNSASSYEQYF.

The chain uses TRBV5-1 and TRBJ2-7; 8 nucleotides line up with TRBD1. V lost 0 bases to trimming and J lost 0 bases; unmatched junction nucleotides: 2. CDR3 length: 15 amino acids. Looked up from germline, CDR1 is SGHRS and CDR2 is YFSETQ. CDR3: CASSLDRGASYEQYF. The CDR3 bases are TGCGCCAGCAGCTTGGACAGGGGGGCCTCCTACGAGCAGTACTTC.

The CDR3 protein is CASSPRAGTRSTEAFF. The CDR3 DNA reads TGTGCCAGCAGCCCCAGGGCCGGGACACGGAGCACTGAAGCTTTCTTT. The chain couples TRBV27 to TRBJ1-1, with a tentative D call TRBD1 (6 bases). This CDR3 is 16 amino acids long. V dropped 6 bases and J dropped 4 bases, with 21 bases sitting between them. Germline CDR1 and CDR2: MNHEY and SMNVEV (reference sequence).